This TCR beta chain was observed in a study of blood T cell repertoires in COVID-19 (dated by TCRdb to about 2020). With regard to the full study: Samples covering the acute and convalescent phases of COVID-19 were provided by collaborators in the United States, Italy and Spain. The repertoires were released in a freely available public database meant as a resource for research on the immune response to SARS-CoV-2. The dataset comprised deeply sampled blood TCRbeta repertoires from subjects exposed to, actively infected with, or recovered from COVID-19. The material from the prospective study consisted of cDNA or gDNA derived from T cells, B-cell-depleted T cells, or PBMCs. Sample metadata almost always included a de-identified subject ID, COVID-19 status, age in years and sex. Samples were obtained from the ongoing ImmuneRACE study (first 160 participants) and from 1,254 subjects provided by 6 global collaborators. HLA class I and class II types, where available, came from metadata supplied by the sample provider rather than from assay-based typing.

Collaborating institutions collected whole blood in K2EDTA tubes following their own protocols. For TCRbeta analysis, collaborator samples were shipped as frozen whole blood, as isolated PBMCs, or as DNA extracted from either sample type. The immunoSEQ Assay, a bias-controlled multiplex PCR, was used to amplify TCRbeta CDR3 regions from genomic DNA. On the authors' methods: Within the assay, amplification of reference gene primers was used to estimate how many nucleated cells each sample contained. Sequence reads were collapsed and filtered to measure the absolute abundance of every unique TCRbeta CDR3 rearrangement. Productive Simpson clonality was computed per sample as the square root of Simpson's diversity index over productive rearrangements. TCRdb took this table from immuneACCESS and kept in-frame rearrangements with V and J called. Such tables lack part of the clones; where checked against another copy, unresolved V genes explain under half of the gap, and the rest is unexplained. V and J calls plus clone size are reproduced from that table; the DNA served to infer D and trimming. This sample holds fewer than 100,000 clones; approximately 78% were observed only once. Of the sample, 27% is held by the ten largest clones.

Taken from cysteine to phenylalanine, the CDR3 has 15 residues. Only the CDR3 DNA is retained, 45 bases long and in frame from the first base. CDR1 and CDR2 (SNHLY, FYNNEI) derive from the germline V gene. V is cut by 5 bases and J by 1 base, and the space between the germline ends is 15 bases. The count of this clone is one. Its antigen specificity is not known. No base quality values were provided; no much bigger clone lies one nucleotide off. Study-wide findings and limitations: The quantity of clinical and demographic metadata differed by source and by participant and was supplied without curation.

The clonotype comes from a human donor in a cohort sampled during active COVID-19. Rearrangement joined TRBV2 to TRBJ2-7; the D gene is perhaps TRBD1, on 6 matching bases. Input material: peripheral blood. The CDR3 reads CASSPTGTASYEQYF. Here is the DNA: TGTGCCAGCAGTCCCACAGGGACCGCGTCCTACGAGCAGTACTTC.